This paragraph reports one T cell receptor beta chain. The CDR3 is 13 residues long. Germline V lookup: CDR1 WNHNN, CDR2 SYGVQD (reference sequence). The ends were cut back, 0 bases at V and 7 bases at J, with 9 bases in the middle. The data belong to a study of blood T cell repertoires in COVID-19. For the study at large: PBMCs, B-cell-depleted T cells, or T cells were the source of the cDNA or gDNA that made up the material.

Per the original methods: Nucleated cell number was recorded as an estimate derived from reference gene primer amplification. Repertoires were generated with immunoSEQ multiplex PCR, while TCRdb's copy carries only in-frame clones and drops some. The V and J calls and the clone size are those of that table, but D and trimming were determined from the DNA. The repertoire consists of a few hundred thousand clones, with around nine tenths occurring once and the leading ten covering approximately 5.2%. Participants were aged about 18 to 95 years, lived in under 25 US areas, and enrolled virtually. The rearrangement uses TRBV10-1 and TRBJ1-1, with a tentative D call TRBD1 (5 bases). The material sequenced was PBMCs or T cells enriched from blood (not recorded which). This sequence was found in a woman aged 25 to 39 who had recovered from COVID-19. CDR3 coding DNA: TGCGCCAGCAGTGAGTCGGGCAGGGATGAAGCTTTCTTT. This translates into CASSESGRDEAFF.